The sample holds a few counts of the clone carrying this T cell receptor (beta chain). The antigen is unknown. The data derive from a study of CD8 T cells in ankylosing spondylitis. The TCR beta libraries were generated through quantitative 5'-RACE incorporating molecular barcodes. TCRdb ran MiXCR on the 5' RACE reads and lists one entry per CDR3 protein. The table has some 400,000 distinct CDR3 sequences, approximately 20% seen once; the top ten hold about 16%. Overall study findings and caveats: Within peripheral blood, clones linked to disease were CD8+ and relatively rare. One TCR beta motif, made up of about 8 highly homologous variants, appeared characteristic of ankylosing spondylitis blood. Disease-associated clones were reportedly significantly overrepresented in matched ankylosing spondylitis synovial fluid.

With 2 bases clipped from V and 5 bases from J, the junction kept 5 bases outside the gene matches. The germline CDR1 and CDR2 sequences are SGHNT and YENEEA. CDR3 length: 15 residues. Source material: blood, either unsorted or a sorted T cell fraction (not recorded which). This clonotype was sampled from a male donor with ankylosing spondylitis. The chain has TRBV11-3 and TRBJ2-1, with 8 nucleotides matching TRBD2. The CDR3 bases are TGTGCCAGCAGCTTACTTAGCGGGATTCACAATGAGCAGTTCTTC. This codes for CASSLLSGIHNEQFF.